A selection of T cell receptor beta chains follows, all from one sample in a study of neoadjuvant anti-PD-1 for oral cavity cancer. Repertoires were generated with immunoSEQ multiplex PCR, while TCRdb's copy carries only in-frame clones and drops some. Of under 15,000 clones in the sample, roughly 70% were seen once. Sample: tumor tissue, taken before nivolumab (anti-PD-1) treatment. The receptors shown here come from a person between 35 and 79 years old with oral cavity squamous cell carcinoma. The donor label of this sample is uncertain. Each CDR3 is given with its conserved first and last residue. The D gene is left open where the match is weak. The size entry is marked missing in some rows and otherwise reads once, few, many or a size class.

v_gene	j_gene	d_gene	abundance	CDR3nt	CDR3aa
TRBV5-6	TRBJ2-3	.	.	TGTGCCAGCAGCTTTCTTAGGACAGATACGCAGTATTTT	CASSFLRTDTQYF
TRBV5-6	TRBJ1-1	.	.	TGTGCCAGCAGCTTGCCCCGTCCAAAGGACACTGAAGCTTTCTTT	CASSLPRPKDTEAFF
TRBV11-2	TRBJ2-7	.	large	TGTGCCAGCAGCCCCCCCGGGTACGAGCAGTACTTC	CASSPPGYEQYF
TRBV6-6	TRBJ2-3	.	once	TGTGCCAGCAGTTCAGCAGATACGCAGTATTTT	CASSSADTQYF
TRBV19	TRBJ2-4	.	.	TGTGCCAGTAGTATTGTCGGTCCCAAAAACATTCAGTACTTC	CASSIVGPKNIQYF
TRBV19	TRBJ1-1	.	once	TGTGCCAGTAGTGAGATCCCTCTTAGGACGAACACTGAAGCTTTCTTT	CASSEIPLRTNTEAFF
TRBV7-9	TRBJ1-4	.	few	TGTGCCAGCAGCTTAGTGTCATCAGGGGCCCTTAATGAAAAACTGTTTTTT	CASSLVSSGALNEKLFF
TRBV10-2	TRBJ2-1	TRBD1	.	TGCGCCACCAGGGACAGGACATACAATGAGCAGTTCTTC	CATRDRTYNEQFF
TRBV10-2	TRBJ2-5	.	once	TGCGCCAGCAGTGAGGACAGCCAAGAGACCCAGTACTTC	CASSEDSQETQYF
TRBV7-9	TRBJ1-1	.	.	TGTGCCAGCAGCTTAGCGGGGGGTGAAGCTTTCTTT	CASSLAGGEAFF
TRBV4-1	TRBJ2-1	TRBD1	.	TGCGCCAGCAGCCAAGGACAGGGGGGTACCGTTAGACAGTTCTTC	CASSQGQGGTVRQFF
TRBV7-2	TRBJ1-5	.	.	TGTGCCAGCAGCTTAAGTACAGGCAATCAGCCCCAGCATTTT	CASSLSTGNQPQHF
TRBV29-1	TRBJ1-3	TRBD1	.	TGCAGCGTTGAAGGGCAGGGGGGAGCTGGAAACACCATATATTTT	CSVEGQGGAGNTIYF
TRBV5-1	TRBJ1-4	TRBD1	.	TGCGCCAGCAGCTTGGATAAGGGGGCAAGTACTAATGAAAAACTGTTTTTT	CASSLDKGASTNEKLFF
TRBV5-5	TRBJ1-1	TRBD1	.	TGTGCCAGCAGCCTTTATGACAGGGCCAACACTGAAGCTTTCTTT	CASSLYDRANTEAFF
TRBV2	TRBJ2-2	TRBD1	.	TGTGCCAGCACCCTTCGACAGGGGACCGGGGAGCTGTTTTTT	CASTLRQGTGELFF
TRBV6-6	TRBJ2-7	.	.	TGTGCCAGCAGGATCGGGAGTTACGAGCAGTACTTC	CASRIGSYEQYF
TRBV7-8	TRBJ1-6	TRBD1	few	TGTGCCAGCAGATTACCAACCGGGACAGTCCTCCACTTT	CASRLPTGTVLHF
TRBV5-5	TRBJ2-5	TRBD1	.	TGTGCCAGCAGCTTGGTGGACAGGGGGGACCAAGAGACCCAGTACTTC	CASSLVDRGDQETQYF
TRBV5-5	TRBJ1-1	.	.	TGTGCCAGCAGCCGCCTAGGACAGACATCGAACACTGAAGCTTTCTTT	CASSRLGQTSNTEAFF
TRBV11-2	TRBJ1-6	TRBD1	.	TGTGCCAGCAGCTTAGTGACAGGGGGAGGTTCACCCCTCCACTTT	CASSLVTGGGSPLHF
TRBV7-2	TRBJ2-1	.	few	TGTGCCAGCACCATTAGTCCGGGACCCAATGAGCAGTTCTTC	CASTISPGPNEQFF
TRBV7-9	TRBJ2-2	.	few	TGTGCCAGCAGCTCGGGAGCTAGCGTGACCGGGGAGCTGTTTTTT	CASSSGASVTGELFF